This is a list of T cell receptor beta chains from one sample in a study of shared clonotypes between healthy human individuals. The table came from immunoSEQ multiplex PCR; TCRdb's copy has only in-frame clones and leaves some out. The table records 800,000 to 1,200,000 clones, 70% to 80% of them present only once. The sequencing input was memory CD4+ T cells from PBMCs. These receptors were obtained from a man between 18 and 35 years old in good health. Some clones in this sample may be carry-over from other donors' samples. The CDR3 runs from the conserved cysteine through the conserved F or W. The D gene is left open where the match is weak. Where a row states a size, it is once, few, many or the class of an expanded clone; other rows omit it.

d_call j_call v_call clone_size cdr3_aa cdr3_nt
. TRBJ1-2 TRBV20-1 . CSDSPHGYTF TGCAGTGACTCGCCCCATGGCTACACCTTC
TRBD2 TRBJ2-5 TRBV5-5 . CASSFSGVAGAETQYF TGTGCCAGCAGCTTCTCAGGGGTAGCGGGAGCAGAGACCCAGTACTTC
. TRBJ1-5 TRBV6-1 few CASVAGSPMPQPQHF TGTGCCAGCGTCGCAGGATCCCCCATGCCTCAGCCCCAGCATTTT
. TRBJ2-7 TRBV30 . CAWRLDGSYEQYF TGTGCCTGGAGACTTGACGGTTCCTACGAGCAGTACTTC
. TRBJ1-3 TRBV7-2 . CASSASGYSGNTIYF TGTGCCAGCAGCGCCTCAGGGTACTCTGGAAACACCATATATTTT
. TRBJ2-5 TRBV28 . CASSSTSQGETQYF TGTGCCAGCAGTAGTACTAGCCAAGGCGAGACCCAGTACTTC
. TRBJ2-6 TRBV7-3 . CASSLNRRSGANVLTF TGTGCCAGCAGCTTAAATAGGCGCTCTGGGGCCAACGTCCTGACTTTC
. TRBJ2-7 TRBV6-1 . CASTHGISYEQYF TGTGCCAGCACTCACGGGATTTCCTACGAGCAGTACTTC
. TRBJ2-7 TRBV7-9 . CASSLVGYEQYF TGTGCCAGCAGCTTAGTCGGGTACGAGCAGTACTTC
. TRBJ1-4 TRBV6-5 . CASSLGRGKGEKLFF TGTGCCAGCAGCCTAGGGAGAGGGAAGGGTGAAAAACTGTTTTTT
. TRBJ1-3 TRBV7-3 . CAVAGGLFSGNTIYF TGTGCCGTGGCCGGAGGTCTGTTCTCTGGAAACACCATATATTTT
TRBD2 TRBJ2-3 TRBV10-3 few CAISESRGSADTQYF TGTGCCATCAGTGAGTCGCGGGGGTCGGCAGATACGCAGTATTTT
. TRBJ1-1 TRBV30 . CAYGGGETEAFF TGTGCCTACGGGGGGGGCGAGACTGAAGCTTTCTTT
. TRBJ2-5 TRBV9 . CASSSRTGETQYF TGTGCCAGCAGCTCCAGGACCGGGGAGACCCAGTACTTC
. TRBJ2-5 TRBV9 . CASSARPREETQYF TGTGCCAGCAGCGCACGCCCCAGGGAGGAGACCCAGTACTTC
. TRBJ2-6 TRBV5-1 . CASSLDQSSGANVLTF TGCGCCAGCAGCTTGGACCAGTCCTCTGGGGCCAACGTCCTGACTTTC
TRBD1 TRBJ2-7 TRBV10-3 few CAISPDRGHEQYF TGTGCCATCAGCCCAGACAGGGGCCACGAGCAGTACTTC
. TRBJ1-6 TRBV30 . CAWSKLGTVHF TGTGCCTGGAGTAAGCTCGGGACGGTCCACTTT
TRBD1 TRBJ1-1 TRBV5-1 once CASSQGQGAWNTEAFF TGCGCCAGCAGCCAGGGACAGGGGGCATGGAACACTGAAGCTTTCTTT
TRBD2 TRBJ2-5 TRBV7-9 . CASSLLAGGPETQYF TGTGCCAGCAGCTTACTAGCGGGAGGGCCAGAGACCCAGTACTTC
. TRBJ1-2 TRBV14 . CASSQGGIYGYTF TGTGCCAGCAGCCAAGGGGGGATCTATGGCTACACCTTC
. TRBJ1-5 TRBV28 few CASSPNDQPQHF TGTGCCAGCAGTCCAAACGATCAGCCCCAGCATTTT
. TRBJ1-5 TRBV7-2 . CASSQTQGRNQPQHF TGTGCCAGCAGCCAAACTCAGGGTCGCAATCAGCCCCAGCATTTT
TRBD1 TRBJ2-1 TRBV9 . CASSEPRGRLGNEQFF TGTGCCAGCAGCGAACCCAGGGGGCGTTTGGGTAATGAGCAGTTCTTC
TRBD1 TRBJ2-3 TRBV5-1 once CASSLGFRTGGSDTQYF TGCGCCAGCAGCTTGGGTTTCCGGACAGGGGGTTCAGATACGCAGTATTTT
TRBD2 TRBJ2-7 TRBV5-1 . CASSLAPTSGSWDEQYF TGCGCCAGCAGCTTGGCCCCCACTAGCGGGAGCTGGGACGAGCAGTACTTC
. TRBJ2-7 TRBV28 . CASTPGVGGSVNEQYF TGTGCCAGCACCCCCGGGGTGGGCGGCTCAGTTAATGAGCAGTACTTC
TRBD2 TRBJ2-7 TRBV9 . CASSPSGSHNEQYF TGTGCCAGCAGCCCTAGCGGGAGTCACAACGAGCAGTACTTC
TRBD1 TRBJ1-4 TRBV27 . CASSQRPQGASRTNEKLFF TGTGCCAGCAGCCAACGCCCGCAGGGGGCATCGAGAACTAATGAAAAACTGTTTTTT
. TRBJ1-4 TRBV4-2 . CASSQDAGGIKANEKLFF TGTGCCAGCAGCCAAGACGCGGGAGGAATTAAGGCTAATGAAAAACTGTTTTTT
TRBD1 TRBJ2-7 TRBV6-1 . CASLLLGTGYEQYF TGTGCCAGCCTTTTGTTAGGGACAGGATACGAGCAGTACTTC
. TRBJ1-2 TRBV28 few CASSSRQAKVYGYTF TGTGCCAGCAGTTCCCGACAGGCGAAGGTCTATGGCTACACCTTC
. TRBJ1-4 TRBV30 . CAWRQGGEKLFF TGTGCCTGGCGGCAGGGTGGTGAAAAACTGTTTTTT
TRBD1 TRBJ1-1 TRBV7-2 . CASSRGQGAEAFF TGTGCCAGCAGCCGAGGACAGGGCGCCGAAGCTTTCTTT
. TRBJ2-7 TRBV28 . CASSRGQSYEQYF TGTGCCAGCAGTCGCGGACAGTCCTACGAGCAGTACTTC
. TRBJ1-1 TRBV7-2 . CASSLYGPGNTEAFF TGTGCCAGCAGCTTATACGGGCCCGGGAACACTGAAGCTTTCTTT
. TRBJ2-2 TRBV5-4 . CASSLATDNTGELFF TGTGCCAGCAGCTTGGCCACAGATAACACCGGGGAGCTGTTTTTT
TRBD2 TRBJ2-5 TRBV27 . CASSLSGGVETQYF TGTGCCAGCAGTTTATCGGGGGGGGTGGAGACCCAGTACTTC
. TRBJ2-3 TRBV15 . CATSRSTSGRGDTQYF TGTGCCACCAGCAGATCCACCTCGGGACGGGGAGATACGCAGTATTTT
. TRBJ2-1 TRBV6-6 . CASASISYNEQFF TGTGCCAGCGCTTCCATCTCCTACAATGAGCAGTTCTTC
TRBD1 TRBJ2-5 TRBV6-5 . CASTNQPGQGMLNF TGTGCCAGCACAAACCAGCCGGGACAGGGGATGTTAAACTTC
. TRBJ1-2 TRBV19 . CASSIEGGRSGGYTF TGTGCCAGTAGTATAGAGGGCGGCCGGTCCGGCGGCTACACCTTC
. TRBJ1-5 TRBV2 . CASTDRPNQPQHF TGTGCCAGCACCGACAGGCCCAATCAGCCCCAGCATTTT
. TRBJ1-1 TRBV27 . CASSLSLRGTRRDTEAFF TGTGCCAGCAGTTTATCTTTGAGGGGGACACGGAGGGACACTGAAGCTTTCTTT
. TRBJ2-1 TRBV9 . CASSETSRSYNEQFF TGTGCCAGCAGCGAAACTAGTCGCTCCTACAATGAGCAGTTCTTC
TRBD1 TRBJ2-2 TRBV5-1 few CASSLGDRATGELFF TGCGCCAGCAGCTTGGGGGACAGGGCCACCGGGGAGCTGTTTTTT
TRBD2 TRBJ2-3 TRBV10-3 . CAISDMAGGITDTQYF TGTGCCATCAGTGATATGGCGGGAGGGATCACAGATACGCAGTATTTT
. TRBJ1-5 TRBV4-1 . CASSQGGVGQAKGPQHF TGCGCCAGCAGCCAAGGAGGAGTAGGGCAGGCCAAGGGGCCCCAGCATTTT
. TRBJ1-6 TRBV30 . CAWSVTSRRPLHF TGTGCCTGGAGTGTCACGTCCCGTCGGCCCCTCCACTTT
. TRBJ2-1 TRBV4-1 . CASSQALLSQKFF TGCGCCAGCAGCCAAGCCTTACTATCTCAGAAGTTCTTC
. TRBJ1-2 TRBV28 once CASSFGVSVNYGYTF TGTGCCAGCAGTTTTGGGGTTAGCGTTAACTATGGCTACACCTTC
. TRBJ1-5 TRBV5-7 . CASSPVPIFIYSNQPQHF TGTGCCAGCAGCCCCGTACCGATCTTTATATATAGCAATCAGCCCCAGCATTTT
TRBD2 TRBJ2-3 TRBV5-1 once CASSPTVAGGPQYF TGCGCCAGCAGCCCTACGGTTGCGGGAGGTCCGCAGTATTTT
. TRBJ2-7 TRBV28 . CASSGDFGEQYF TGTGCCAGCAGCGGGGACTTTGGAGAGCAGTACTTC
. TRBJ1-3 TRBV5-1 . CATGDGSGNTIYF TGCGCCACAGGGGACGGCTCTGGAAACACCATATATTTT
TRBD1 TRBJ2-5 TRBV28 . CASSLSGGETQYF TGTGCCAGCAGTTTATCAGGGGGCGAGACCCAGTACTTC
. TRBJ1-1 TRBV18 . CASSQLDRDTEAFF TGTGCCAGCTCACAGCTGGACAGAGACACTGAAGCTTTCTTT
. TRBJ1-4 TRBV5-1 . CASSLVPGGARKEKLFF TGCGCCAGCAGCTTGGTCCCTGGGGGGGCGAGAAAGGAAAAACTGTTTTTT
. TRBJ1-2 TRBV5-6 . CASSPDTDYGYTF TGTGCCAGCAGCCCGGACACGGACTATGGCTACACCTTC
. TRBJ1-5 TRBV6-1 many CASKNREGGNQPQHF TGTGCCAGCAAGAACAGGGAAGGGGGCAATCAGCCCCAGCATTTT